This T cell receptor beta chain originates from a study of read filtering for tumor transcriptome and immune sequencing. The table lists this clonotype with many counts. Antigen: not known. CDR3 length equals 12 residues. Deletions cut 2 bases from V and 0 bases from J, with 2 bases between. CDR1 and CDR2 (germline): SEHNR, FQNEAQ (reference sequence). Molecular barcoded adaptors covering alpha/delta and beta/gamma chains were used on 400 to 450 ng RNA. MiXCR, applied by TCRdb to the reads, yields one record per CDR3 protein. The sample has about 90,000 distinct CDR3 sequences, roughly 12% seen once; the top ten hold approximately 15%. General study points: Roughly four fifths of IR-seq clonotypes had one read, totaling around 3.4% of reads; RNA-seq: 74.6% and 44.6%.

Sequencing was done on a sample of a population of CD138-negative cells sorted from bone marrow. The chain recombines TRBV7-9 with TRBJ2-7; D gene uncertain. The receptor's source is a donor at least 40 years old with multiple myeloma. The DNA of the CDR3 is TGTGCCAGCAGCTTATCCTCCTACGAGCAGTACTTC. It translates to CASSLSSYEQYF.